This entry lists 20 T cell receptor beta chains sequenced from one sample in a study of blood T cell repertoires in COVID-19. Assay used: immunoSEQ multiplex PCR; TCRdb lists only in-frame clones, some missing. The table lists around 250,000 clones, about 80% of them singletons. Sequencing used PBMCs or T cells enriched from blood (not recorded which). Receptor source: a man aged 35 to 55 who had recovered from COVID-19.

The chain carries TRBV5-5 and TRBJ1-3; 8 positions agree with TRBD1. Looked up from germline, CDR1 is SGHKS and CDR2 is YYEKEE (reference sequence). Trimming at V came to 5 bases and at J to 4 bases, leaving 8 bases not matched to a gene. The length of the CDR3 is 15 residues. The CDR3 coding sequence is TGTGCCAGCAGTTTTGGACAGGGAAGCGGAAACACCATATATTTT. Protein: CASSFGQGSGNTIYF. Looking up the rest from reference TRBV5-5 and TRBJ1-3 gives the full variable domain: DAGVTQSPTHLIKTRGQQVTLRCSPISGHKSVSWYQQVLGQGPQFIFQYYEKEERGRGNFPDRFSARQFPNYSSELNVNALLLGDSALYLCASSFGQGSGNTIYFGEGSWLTVV.

This clone appeared once. The CDR3 region is CASSEEGQGPRAFF. The CDR3 DNA sequence: TGTGCCAGCAGTGAAGAGGGACAGGGCCCCCGAGCTTTCTTT. The chain uses TRBV2 and TRBJ1-1; 9 bases are shared with TRBD1. Germline V gene sequence: CDR1 SNHLY, CDR2 FYNNEI. The CDR3 totals 14 residues. With V trimmed by 1 base and J by 10 bases, 7 bases remained unmatched. The complete variable domain, with remaining parts taken from reference TRBV2 and TRBJ1-1, reads EPEVTQTPSHQVTQMGQEVILRCVPISNHLYFYWYRQILGQKVEFLVSFYNNEISEKSEIFDDQFSVERPDGSNFTLKIRSTKLEDSAMYFCASSEEGQGPRAFFGQGTRLTVV.

The rearrangement uses TRBV19 and TRBJ1-4; 9 bases map to TRBD1. In germline, CDR1 is LNHDA, CDR2 SQIVND (reference sequence). After removal of 10 bases from V and 7 bases from J, the junction contained 16 bases not matched to a gene. The CDR3 is 16 residues long. CDR3 residues: CATKTRGTGQTEKLFF. In nucleotides, the CDR3 is TGTGCCACCAAGACGCGCGGGACAGGGCAAACTGAAAAACTGTTTTTT. The entire variable domain, with the rest obtained from reference TRBV19 and TRBJ1-4, is as follows: DGGITQSPKYLFRKEGQNVTLSCEQNLNHDAMYWYRQDPGQGLRLIYYSQIVNDFQKGDIAEGYSVSREKKESFPLTVTSAQKNPTAFYLCATKTRGTGQTEKLFFGSGTQLSVL.

The chain recombines TRBV12-5 with TRBJ2-5, with TRBD2 matching 9 bases. V dropped 4 bases and J dropped 4; count of bases not matched to a gene: 7. Looked up from germline, CDR1 is LGHNT and CDR2 is FRNRAP. The CDR3 has 15 residues. In DNA, the CDR3 is TGTGCTAGTGGTTGGGCGGGAGGGGTCGGAGAGACCCAGTACTTC. Protein sequence: CASGWAGGVGETQYF.

The V gene is TRBV7-2, the J gene TRBJ2-7; 9 bases agree with TRBD2. The CDR3 is 15 residues long. CDR1 and CDR2 (germline): SGHTA, FQGNSA. The ends lost 1 base at V and 3 bases at J; junction bases unmatched: 4. CDR3 amino acids: CASSLVTSGLYEQYF. CDR3 DNA sequence: TGTGCCAGCAGCTTAGTAACTAGCGGGCTCTACGAGCAGTACTTC.

The genes are TRBV7-9 and TRBJ1-5; the match to TRBD1 covers 9 bases. This CDR3 has 16 residues. V was pared by 1 base and J by 5 bases, with 6 bases of the junction left unmatched. Germline V gene sequence: CDR1 SEHNR, CDR2 FQNEAQ (reference sequence). The DNA for the CDR3 is TGTGCCAGCAGCTTAGGCCGGGACAGGGACCATCAGCCCCAGCATTTT. Translated: CASSLGRDRDHQPQHF.

V gene TRBV7-6 combines with J gene TRBJ2-5; tentatively, D is TRBD2 (6 bases). This CDR3 spans 15 amino acids. In germline, CDR1 is SGHVS, CDR2 FNYEAQ. With 3 bases removed from V and 1 base from J, the gap between germline ends came to 12 bases. In DNA, the CDR3 is TGTGCCAGCAGCTTGGGTGTAGCGGTCCAAGAGACCCAGTACTTC. Protein: CASSLGVAVQETQYF.

The count of this clone is one. V is TRBV7-3 and J is TRBJ2-1; 7 bases fit TRBD1. CDR3 length: 15 amino acids. Unmatched junction bases numbered 4, after V lost 5 bases and J lost 0 bases. Per the germline V gene, CDR1 is SGHTA and CDR2 is FQGTGA. DNA for the CDR3: TGTGCCAGCAGCCCCGGGACAGACTCCTACAATGAGCAGTTCTTC. This gives the protein CASSPGTDSYNEQFF.

The chain uses TRBV5-5 and TRBJ2-7; 7 bases fit TRBD1. In germline, CDR1 is SGHKS, CDR2 YYEKEE (reference sequence). There are 13 residues in the CDR3. Trimming at V came to 5 bases and at J to 7 bases, leaving 9 bases not matched to a gene. CDR3 bases: TGTGCCAGCAGGGTTACCGGGACAGAAGAGCAGTACTTC. Translated, it gives CASRVTGTEEQYF.

This chain uses TRBV29-1 with TRBJ1-2; D is unresolved. The CDR3 is 9 amino acids. Germline V gene lookup returns CDR1 SQVTM and CDR2 ANQGSEA. The CDR3 sequence is CSFNYGYTF. In DNA, the CDR3 is TGCTCTTTTAACTATGGCTACACCTTC.

The gene calls are TRBV2 and TRBJ1-4; TRBD1 is a possible D gene (5 bases). Trimming shortened V by 7 bases and J by 5 bases, and 11 bases separated the two germline ends. The V gene's germline CDR1 is SNHLY and CDR2 FYNNEI. The CDR3 is 13 amino acids. Written as DNA, the CDR3 is TGTGCCAGCAACCGACAGCAGAATGAAAAACTGTTTTTT. This gives the protein CASNRQQNEKLFF.

V is TRBV15 and J is TRBJ1-1; the D gene is possibly TRBD1 (5 bases). The CDR3 covers 13 residues. Trimming pared 0 bases from V and 10 bases from J, leaving 12 bases between. In germline, CDR1 is LNHNV, CDR2 YYDKDF (reference sequence). In nucleotides, the CDR3 is TGTGCCACCAGCAGAGATCGAGCCGGGGGAGCTTTCTTT. This sequence encodes CATSRDRAGGAFF.

This clone showed up just a few times. The V and J genes are TRBV19 and TRBJ2-7; the match to TRBD1 covers 7 bases. The J segment lost 0 bases and the V segment lost 6 bases, leaving 5 bases of the junction unmatched. Germline loops: CDR1 LNHDA, CDR2 SQIVND (reference sequence). This CDR3 region has 14 residues. CDR3 sequence: CASRDRANSYEQYF. CDR3 coding DNA: TGTGCCAGTAGAGACAGGGCCAACTCCTACGAGCAGTACTTC.

This clone is a singleton in its sample. The chain employs TRBV7-9 and TRBJ1-1; possibly TRBD1 for D (5 bases). V was trimmed by 0 bases and J by 5 bases, leaving 7 bases between them. CDR1 is SEHNR and CDR2 is FQNEAQ in the germline V gene (reference sequence). This CDR3 is built from 13 residues. The CDR3 loop reads CASSLAGQTEAFF. Written as DNA, the CDR3 is TGTGCCAGCAGCTTAGCAGGACAAACTGAAGCTTTCTTT.

J is TRBJ2-1 and V is TRBV11-2, with D uncertain. CDR1 and CDR2 from the germline V gene are SGHAT and FQNNGV. This CDR3 is built from 14 residues. V was cut by 6 bases and J by 0 bases, with 9 bases left in between. The CDR3 loop is CASSRIGSYNEQFF. In DNA form, the CDR3 reads TGTGCCAGCAGTAGAATCGGCTCCTACAATGAGCAGTTCTTC.

The J gene is TRBJ1-5, the V gene TRBV10-3, with D possibly matching TRBD1 (5 bases). The CDR3 totals 13 residues. Between the trimmed V and J ends, which lost 5 bases and 7 bases, there was a span of 12 bases. Germline values: CDR1 ENHRY, CDR2 SYGVKD. The CDR3 is CAISPGGNQPQHF. The CDR3 DNA follows: TGTGCCATCAGTCCCGGGGGGAACCAGCCCCAGCATTTT.

The chain combines TRBV3-1 (or the pseudogene TRBV3-2) with TRBJ1-4; 9 nucleotides agree with TRBD1. The germline gives CDR1 LGHDT, CDR2 YNNKEL (reference sequence). V shed 3 bases and J 7 bases; nucleotides not matched to a gene: 6. CDR3 length equals 15 residues. The CDR3 spells CASSQLDRGGEKLFF. The CDR3 nucleotides read TGTGCCAGCAGCCAGCTTGACAGGGGGGGTGAAAAACTGTTTTTT.

The rearrangement uses TRBV7-9 and TRBJ2-5; TRBD2 aligns across 7 bases. Germline loops: CDR1 SEHNR, CDR2 FQNEAQ (reference sequence). V lost 4 bases and J lost 7; bases outside the gene matches: 0. The CDR3 runs 11 residues. This CDR3 is CASSSGGTQYF. The CDR3 coding sequence is TGTGCCAGCAGCTCGGGGGGGACCCAGTACTTC.

This chain joins TRBV11-3 and TRBJ2-2; no definite D call. The length of the CDR3 is 13 residues. Trimming removed 1 base from V and 7 bases from J, with 7 bases in between. The germline V gene has CDR1 SGHNT and CDR2 YENEEA. CDR3 sequence (DNA): TGTGCCAGCAGCTTAGGCGGAGTCGGGGAGCTGTTTTTT. Protein product: CASSLGGVGELFF.

The J gene is TRBJ2-7, the V gene TRBV28, with TRBD1 identical over 9 bases. Unmatched junction bases numbered 4, after V lost 4 bases and J lost 3 bases. Germline V gene data show CDR1 as MDHEN and CDR2 as SYDVKM. The CDR3 has 14 residues. CDR3 residues: CASSSGQGYYEQYF. The CDR3 DNA reads as TGTGCCAGCAGTTCCGGACAGGGGTACTACGAGCAGTACTTC.